This TCR beta chain is from a study of blood T cell repertoires in COVID-19. About the study: From T cells, B-cell-depleted T cells, or PBMCs came the material, which was cDNA or gDNA.

Germline assignment: CDR1 SGHAT and CDR2 FQNNGV. Deletions cut 4 bases from V and 8 bases from J, with 20 bases between. This CDR3 region has 15 residues. Authors' processing steps: Amplification of reference gene primers provided the estimated nucleated cell counts. Sequenced by immunoSEQ multiplex PCR; TCRdb stores in-frame clones only, minus some. From that table come the V and J calls and clone size; the DNA was used to work out D and trimming. Among 250,000 to 350,000 clones listed, about nine tenths were seen once. The sample consisted of peripheral blood. This clonotype was sampled from a woman in her sixties with acute or convalescent COVID-19. This chain joins TRBV11-2 and TRBJ1-1, with D tentatively TRBD1 (5 bases). CDR3 sequence reads: CASSSGLRLVREAFF. The CDR3 DNA reads as TGTGCCAGCAGCTCGGGACTCCGACTAGTTAGGGAAGCTTTCTTT.